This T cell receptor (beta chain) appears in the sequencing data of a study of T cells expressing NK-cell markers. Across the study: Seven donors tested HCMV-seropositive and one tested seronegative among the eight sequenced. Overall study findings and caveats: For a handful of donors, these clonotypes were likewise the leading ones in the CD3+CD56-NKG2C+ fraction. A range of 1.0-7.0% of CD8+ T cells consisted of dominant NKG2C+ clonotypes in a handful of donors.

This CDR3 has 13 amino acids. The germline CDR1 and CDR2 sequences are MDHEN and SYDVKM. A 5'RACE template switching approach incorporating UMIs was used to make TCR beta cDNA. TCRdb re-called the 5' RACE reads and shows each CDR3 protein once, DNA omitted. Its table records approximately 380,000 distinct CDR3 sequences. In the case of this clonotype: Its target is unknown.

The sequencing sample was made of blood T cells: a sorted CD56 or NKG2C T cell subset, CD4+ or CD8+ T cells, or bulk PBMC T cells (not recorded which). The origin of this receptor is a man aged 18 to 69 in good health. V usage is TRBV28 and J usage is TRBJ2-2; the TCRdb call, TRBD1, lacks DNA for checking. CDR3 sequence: CASLTPGYGELFF.